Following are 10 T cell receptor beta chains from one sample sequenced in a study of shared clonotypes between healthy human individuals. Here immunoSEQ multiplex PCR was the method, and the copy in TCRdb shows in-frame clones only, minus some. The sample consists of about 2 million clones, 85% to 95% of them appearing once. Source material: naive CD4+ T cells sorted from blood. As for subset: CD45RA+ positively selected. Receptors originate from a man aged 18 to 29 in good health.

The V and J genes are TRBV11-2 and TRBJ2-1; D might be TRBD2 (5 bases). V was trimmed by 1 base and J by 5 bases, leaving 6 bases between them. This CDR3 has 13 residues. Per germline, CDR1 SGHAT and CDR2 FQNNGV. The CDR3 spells CASSLGRNNEQFF. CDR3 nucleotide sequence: TGTGCCAGCAGCTTAGGGAGGAACAATGAGCAGTTCTTC.

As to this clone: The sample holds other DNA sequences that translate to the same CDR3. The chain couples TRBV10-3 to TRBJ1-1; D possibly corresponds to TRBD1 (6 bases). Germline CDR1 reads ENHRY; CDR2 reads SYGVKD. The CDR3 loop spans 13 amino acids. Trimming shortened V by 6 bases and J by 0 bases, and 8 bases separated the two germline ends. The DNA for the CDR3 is TGTGCCATCAGCAGGGGCTTGAACACTGAAGCTTTCTTT. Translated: CAISRGLNTEAFF.

CDR3 coding DNA: TGTGCCTACACTAGCGGACACAACAGCGGTATCAGATTCTTC. Translating it yields CAYTSGHNSGIRFF. The V gene is TRBV30, the J gene TRBJ2-1, with 8 bases matching TRBD2. CDR3 length: 14 amino acids. Unmatched junction bases numbered 21, after V lost 7 bases and J lost 16 bases. Germline V gives CDR1 GTSNPN, CDR2 SVGIG (reference sequence).

CDR3 coding DNA: TGCGCCAGCAGCTTGGCCGGGGCAGAGAGGAACACTGAAGCTTTCTTT. Amino acids: CASSLAGAERNTEAFF. The rearrangement joins TRBV5-1 to TRBJ1-1; D is possibly TRBD1 (5 bases). V lost 0 bases and J 1 base, leaving 13 bases between the germline ends. Germline CDR1 is SGHRS and CDR2 is YFSETQ. The CDR3 spans 16 residues.

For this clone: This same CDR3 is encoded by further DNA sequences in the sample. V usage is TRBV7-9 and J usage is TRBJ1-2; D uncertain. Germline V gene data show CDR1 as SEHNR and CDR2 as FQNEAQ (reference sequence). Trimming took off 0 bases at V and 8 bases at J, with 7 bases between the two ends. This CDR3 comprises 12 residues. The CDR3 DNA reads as TGTGCCAGCAGCTTAGCCGGGTTCGGCTACACCTTC. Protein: CASSLAGFGYTF.

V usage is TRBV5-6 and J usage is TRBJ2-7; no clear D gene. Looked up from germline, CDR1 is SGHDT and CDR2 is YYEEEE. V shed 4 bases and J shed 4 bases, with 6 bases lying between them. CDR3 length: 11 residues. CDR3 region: CASSGPYEQYF. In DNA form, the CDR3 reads TGTGCCAGCAGCGGCCCGTACGAGCAGTACTTC.

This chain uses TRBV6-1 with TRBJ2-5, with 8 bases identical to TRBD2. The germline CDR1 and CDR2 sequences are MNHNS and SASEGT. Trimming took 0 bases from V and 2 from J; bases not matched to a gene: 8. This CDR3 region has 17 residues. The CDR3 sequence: CASSEALRGAQQETQYF. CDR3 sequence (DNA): TGTGCCAGCAGTGAAGCACTGCGGGGGGCGCAACAAGAGACCCAGTACTTC.

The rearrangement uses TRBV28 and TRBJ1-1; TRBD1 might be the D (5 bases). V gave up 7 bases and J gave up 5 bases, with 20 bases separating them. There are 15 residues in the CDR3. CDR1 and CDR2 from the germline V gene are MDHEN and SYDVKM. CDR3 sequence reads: CASTMIPGAVTEAFF. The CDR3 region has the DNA TGTGCCAGCACTATGATCCCCGGGGCGGTGACTGAAGCTTTCTTT.

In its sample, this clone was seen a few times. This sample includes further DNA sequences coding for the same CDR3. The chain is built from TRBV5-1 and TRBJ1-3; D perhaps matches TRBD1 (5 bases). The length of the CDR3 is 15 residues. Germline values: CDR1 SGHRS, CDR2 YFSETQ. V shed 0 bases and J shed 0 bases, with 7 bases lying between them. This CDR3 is CASSLETGSGNTIYF. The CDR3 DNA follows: TGCGCCAGCAGCTTGGAAACAGGCTCTGGAAACACCATATATTTT.

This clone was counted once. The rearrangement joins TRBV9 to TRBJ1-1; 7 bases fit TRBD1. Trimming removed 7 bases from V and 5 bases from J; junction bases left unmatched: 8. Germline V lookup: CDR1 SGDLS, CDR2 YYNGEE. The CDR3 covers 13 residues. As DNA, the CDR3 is TGTGCCAGCGCCAAAGGGGGCTTTACTGAAGCTTTCTTT. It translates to CASAKGGFTEAFF.